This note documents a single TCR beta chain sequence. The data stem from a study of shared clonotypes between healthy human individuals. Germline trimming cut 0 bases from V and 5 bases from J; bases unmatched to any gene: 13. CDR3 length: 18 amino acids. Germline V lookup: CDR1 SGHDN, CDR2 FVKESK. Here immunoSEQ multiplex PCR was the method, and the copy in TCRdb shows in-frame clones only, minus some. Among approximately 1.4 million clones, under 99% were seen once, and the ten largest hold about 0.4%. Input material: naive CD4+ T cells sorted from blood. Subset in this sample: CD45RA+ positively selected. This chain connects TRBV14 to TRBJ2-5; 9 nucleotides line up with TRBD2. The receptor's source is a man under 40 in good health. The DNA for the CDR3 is TGTGCCAGCAGCCAAGAAGGGACGCTAGCGGGATGGGGCGAGACCCAGTACTTC. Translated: CASSQEGTLAGWGETQYF.